Reported below is one TCR beta chain. Researchers ran the PCR with 60 Vbeta and 13 Jbeta primers. Profiling relied on immunoSEQ multiplex PCR, and the TCRdb table lists in-frame clones only, not all of them. Among a few hundred thousand clones listed, about 75% were seen once. This sample was included in a study of cytomegalovirus exposure and HLA in healthy donors. This TCR was sampled from a man between 18 and 29 years old in good health and CMV-seronegative. The material sequenced was PBMCs.

This chain's CDR3 is CASSQDEGGSGIQYF. For the CDR3, the DNA is TGCGCCAGCAGCCAAGATGAAGGGGGATCGGGCATTCAGTACTTC. The rearrangement joins TRBV4-3 to TRBJ2-4, with D perhaps TRBD1 (6 bases). The CDR3 spans 15 residues. Germline lookup yields CDR1 LGHNA and CDR2 YSLEER. The V end lost 0 bases, the J end lost 9 bases, and 15 bases lay between the germline ends.